This record concerns one TCR beta chain sequence. What it binds is unknown. This specimen comes from a study of cytomegalovirus exposure and HLA in healthy donors. Study outcomes and limitations: It was approximately 150 TCR beta chains that were listed as cytomegalovirus-associated. Reported performance of the classifier showed diagnosis of cytomegalovirus status with high specificity and sensitivity. Researchers reported that a few CMV-associated chains were confirmed in vitro as CMV antigen-specific.

Profiled with immunoSEQ multiplex PCR; TCRdb holds only in-frame clones, not every one. The sample shows roughly 60,000 clones, about 91% of them seen only once. The length of the CDR3 is 17 residues. Trimming took off 2 bases at V and 4 bases at J, with 19 bases between the two ends. Germline values: CDR1 SEHNR, CDR2 FQNEAQ (reference sequence). The receptor was derived from a woman aged 18-29 years in good health and CMV-seronegative. The sequenced sample was PBMCs. The rearrangement joins TRBV7-9 to TRBJ2-3; D gene unclear. CDR3 sequence: CASSLFGQALPADTQYF. DNA of the CDR3: TGTGCCAGCAGCTTATTTGGGCAGGCCCTCCCAGCAGATACGCAGTATTTT. Full variable domain (missing parts from reference TRBV7-9 and TRBJ2-3): DTGVSQNPRHKITKRGQNVTFRCDPISEHNRLYWYRQTLGQGPEFLTYFQNEAQLEKSRLLSDRFSAERPKGSFSTLEIQRTEQGDSAMYLCASSLFGQALPADTQYFGPGTRLTVL.